The 24 T cell receptor beta chains reported below all come from one sample, sequenced in a study of blood T cells in healthy people across ages. Using a J-beta primer mix together with a sample-barcoded 5' primer, a second PCR was run for about 6 to 11 cycles. TCRdb ran MiXCR on the 5' RACE reads and lists one entry per CDR3 protein. The sample contains hundreds of thousands of distinct CDR3 sequences, about 44% of which appear only once. The source material was blood. The receptors were gathered from a man aged 25 to 45 in good health.

The CDR3 reads CAISARESDNSPLHF. As DNA, the CDR3 is TGTGCCATCAGTGCAAGGGAATCGGATAATTCACCCCTCCACTTT. The genes are TRBV10-3 and TRBJ1-6; D not certain. CDR3 length equals 15 residues. The germline V and J ends were trimmed by 4 bases and 5 bases, with 12 bases remaining between them. CDR1 is ENHRY, CDR2 SYGVKD, per germline.

V is TRBV29-1 and J is TRBJ2-1; 10 nucleotides line up with TRBD1. V gave up 7 bases and J gave up 8 bases; unmatched junction bases: 11. The germline CDR1 and CDR2 sequences are SQVTM and ANQGSEA. The CDR3 totals 14 residues. The CDR3 bases are TGCAGCGCACGCCGCGGGACAGGGGAGGATGAGCAGTTCTTC. Translation gives CSARRGTGEDEQFF.

This clonotype has more than one count but fewer than ten. CDR3 sequence reads: CAISIGGQYF. The CDR3 DNA reads as TGTGCCATCTCGATCGGGGGGCAGTACTTC. The rearrangement uses TRBV6-4 and TRBJ2-7; D perhaps matches TRBD2 (6 bases). The CDR3 has 10 amino acids. V dropped 10 bases and J dropped 9 bases, with 13 bases sitting between them. The germline CDR1 and CDR2 sequences are MRHNA and SNTAGT.

Here the CDR3 reads CASSQLGGYEQYF. CDR3 nucleotides: TGTGCCAGCAGCCAACTCGGCGGCTACGAGCAGTACTTC. The chain uses TRBV3-1 and TRBJ2-5; D is undetermined. The J call is doubtful: the DNA matches TRBJ2-7 better. In germline, CDR1 is LGHDT, CDR2 YNNKEL (reference sequence). CDR3 length equals 13 residues.

This chain connects TRBV30 to TRBJ2-3; TRBD1 aligns across 10 bases. Per the germline V gene, CDR1 is GTSNPN and CDR2 is SVGIG (reference sequence). The CDR3 contains 14 residues. J gave up 7 bases and V 8 bases, and 12 bases lay outside the gene matches. The CDR3 here is CAQLGTGAPNTQYF. The CDR3 nucleotides are TGTGCCCAATTAGGGACAGGGGCCCCGAATACGCAGTATTTT.

J is TRBJ2-7 and V is TRBV13; D possibly corresponds to TRBD2 (6 bases). Deletions cut 3 bases from V and 6 bases from J, with 15 bases between. Germline V gene data show CDR1 as PRHDT and CDR2 as FYEKMQ (reference sequence). The CDR3 covers 14 residues. CDR3 sequence (DNA): TGTGCCAGCAGCTTTATGGGGACTCCGCGCGAGCAGTACTTC. Protein product: CASSFMGTPREQYF.

The rearrangement uses TRBV9 and TRBJ1-6; D ambiguous. There are 14 residues in the CDR3. The germline V gene encodes CDR1 SGDLS and CDR2 YYNGEE. V shed 0 bases and J shed 9 bases, with 10 bases lying between them. The CDR3 DNA sequence: TGTGCCAGCAGCGTAGACCAGGTAACTTCACCCCTCCACTTT. This codes for CASSVDQVTSPLHF.

This clonotype was seen ten or more times. The chain uses TRBV12-3 or TRBV12-4 and TRBJ2-1; D remains ambiguous. CDR3 size: 15 residues. Trimming left V 3 bases short and J 0 bases short, with 9 bases between. The CDR3 loop is CASSLVDSSYNEQFF. CDR3 coding DNA: TGTGCCAGCAGTTTGGTTGATAGCTCCTACAATGAGCAGTTCTTC.

This clonotype was observed a few times. The chain recombines TRBV7-9 with TRBJ1-2, with unresolved D. The CDR3 is 17 amino acids. The V gene lost 5 bases and the J gene lost 4 bases, with 23 bases spanning the gap. Germline V lookup: CDR1 SEHNR, CDR2 FQNEAQ (reference sequence). CDR3 DNA sequence: TGTGCCAGCAGCCCACAAGCCCAGGTCGGGAGGCCCTATGGCTACACCTTC. It yields the protein CASSPQAQVGRPYGYTF.

There are a few counts of this clonotype. The rearrangement uses TRBV7-9 and TRBJ1-2; TRBD1 matches at 8 bases. The germline gives CDR1 SEHNR, CDR2 FQNEAQ (reference sequence). V lost 6 bases to trimming and J lost 4 bases; unmatched junction nucleotides: 4. The CDR3 loop spans 13 amino acids. The CDR3 here is CASRHRGGYGYTF. The DNA for the CDR3 is TGTGCCAGCAGGCACAGGGGGGGCTATGGCTACACCTTC.

This chain uses TRBV7-2 with TRBJ1-4; tentative D call: TRBD1 (6 bases). V was cut by 5 bases and J by 5 bases, with 24 bases left in between. The V gene's germline CDR1 is SGHTA and CDR2 FQGNSA. There are 18 residues in the CDR3. CDR3: CASSRFGGRGEGNEKLFF. Written as DNA, the CDR3 is TGTGCCAGCAGCCGATTTGGGGGCAGGGGAGAGGGCAATGAAAAACTGTTTTTT. Filled out from reference TRBV7-2 and TRBJ1-4, the complete variable domain reads GAGVSQSPSNKVTEKGKDVELRCDPISGHTALYWYRQSLGQGLEFLIYFQGNSAPDKSGLPSDRFSAERTGGSVSTLTIQRTQQEDSAVYLCASSRFGGRGEGNEKLFFGSGTQLSVL.

This clonotype was seen a few times. The rearrangement uses TRBV6-5 and TRBJ1-6; no firm D call. The CDR3 is made up of 15 amino acids. V was trimmed by 0 bases and J by 7 bases, leaving 10 bases between them. CDR1 and CDR2 (germline): MNHEY, SVGAGI. This CDR3 is CASSYSLKGNSPLHF. The CDR3 DNA reads as TGTGCCAGCAGTTACTCGCTCAAAGGGAATTCACCCCTCCACTTT.

This clonotype was seen a few times. The chain uses TRBV11-1 and TRBJ2-1; 8 nucleotides match TRBD2. Germline V gives CDR1 SGHAT, CDR2 FQDESV (reference sequence). After removal of 6 bases from V and 2 bases from J, the junction contained 6 bases not matched to a gene. The CDR3 length is 15 residues. This CDR3 is CASRVAGLTYNEQFF. CDR3 coding DNA: TGTGCCAGCAGGGTAGCGGGGCTTACCTACAATGAGCAGTTCTTC.

This clonotype has a count of ten or more. The genes are TRBV7-3 and TRBJ1-1; 10 bases line up with TRBD1. With 5 bases clipped from V and 3 bases from J, the junction kept 12 bases outside the gene matches. The CDR3 contains 17 residues. Germline V gives CDR1 SGHTA, CDR2 FQGTGA. The CDR3 region is CASSPPGQGRGYTEAFF. The CDR3 coding sequence is TGTGCCAGCAGCCCCCCGGGACAGGGGAGAGGATACACTGAAGCTTTCTTT.

This clonotype was seen ten or more times. The chain recombines TRBV12-3 or TRBV12-4 with TRBJ2-7; TRBD1 or TRBD2 may be the D gene (5 bases each). Trimming pared 6 bases from V and 3 bases from J, leaving 21 bases between. This CDR3 has 16 residues. The CDR3 DNA reads TGTGCCAGCAGCTATGGGGCTGTGAGGGAAGGCTACGAGCAGTACTTC. This codes for CASSYGAVREGYEQYF.

This clonotype occurred a few times. This rearrangement joins TRBV3-1 to TRBJ1-1; 11 positions match TRBD1. The length of the CDR3 is 17 residues. CDR1 is LGHDT, CDR2 YNNKEL, per germline (reference sequence). V lost 1 base, J lost 1 base, and 5 bases stayed unmatched. The CDR3 is CASSQADRGLGNTEAFF. The CDR3 DNA is TGTGCCAGCAGCCAAGCGGACAGGGGGCTCGGGAACACTGAAGCTTTCTTT.

The genes are TRBV2 and TRBJ1-2; D not certain. The V end lost 2 bases, the J end lost 3 bases, and 7 bases lay between the germline ends. Germline CDR1 SNHLY, CDR2 FYNNEI. The CDR3 has 13 residues. CDR3 residues: CASSENPYYGYTF. The CDR3 region has the DNA TGTGCCAGCAGTGAAAACCCCTACTATGGCTACACCTTC.

The chain uses TRBV6-2 or TRBV6-3 and TRBJ2-1; D is ambiguous. V lost 2 bases, J lost 10 bases, and 9 bases lay in between. This CDR3 comprises 12 residues. Germline V gene data show CDR1 as MNHEY and CDR2 as SVGEGT. The CDR3 sequence: CASSYVGREQFF. In DNA form, the CDR3 reads TGTGCCAGCAGTTACGTGGGTCGCGAGCAGTTCTTC.

The table lists this clonotype with many counts. The chain couples TRBV13 to TRBJ2-1; D is unclear. V was shortened by 6 bases and J by 2 bases, with 2 bases between the two germline ends. The germline V gene encodes CDR1 PRHDT and CDR2 FYEKMQ (reference sequence). This CDR3 comprises 11 residues. CDR3 coding DNA: TGTGCCAGCAGGGCCTACAATGAGCAGTTCTTC. Its protein is CASRAYNEQFF.

The rearrangement uses TRBV6-6 and TRBJ1-5; D uncertain. V was trimmed by 9 bases and J by 0 bases, leaving 9 bases between them. Germline CDR1 and CDR2: MNHNY and SVGAGI (reference sequence). The CDR3 length is 13 residues. The CDR3 sequence: CASKGDSNQPQHF. Here the CDR3 DNA reads TGTGCCAGTAAGGGAGATAGCAATCAGCCCCAGCATTTT.

This clonotype has more than one count but fewer than ten. This chain connects TRBV12-3 or TRBV12-4 to TRBJ2-2; 13 bases agree with TRBD2. J gave up 9 bases and V 5 bases, and 9 bases lay outside the gene matches. This CDR3 comprises 16 residues. CDR3 in amino acids: CASSLITSGGARELFF. The DNA for the CDR3 is TGTGCCAGCAGTCTAATCACTAGCGGGGGGGCGCGGGAGCTGTTTTTT.

This clonotype showed up just a few times. This sequence joins TRBV20-1 and TRBJ2-1; 8 positions agree with TRBD2. Trimming cost V 3 bases and J 8 bases; bases outside gene matches: 6. In germline, CDR1 is DFQATT, CDR2 SNEGSKA (reference sequence). This CDR3 comprises 13 residues. The chain's CDR3 is CSARGTRAHEQFF. DNA of the CDR3: TGCAGTGCTAGGGGGACTAGAGCTCATGAGCAGTTCTTC.

This clonotype was found a few times. This sequence joins TRBV30 and TRBJ2-7; a weak D match, TRBD1 (5 bases). The CDR3 length is 11 residues. Germline CDR1 GTSNPN, CDR2 SVGIG (reference sequence). The V end was cut by 7 bases, the J end by 6 bases, with 13 bases between. The CDR3 coding sequence is TGTGCCTACAGACAGAATTCCGAGCAGTACTTC. Translating it yields CAYRQNSEQYF.

This sequence joins TRBV30 and TRBJ2-1; 9 bases line up with TRBD1. In germline, CDR1 is GTSNPN, CDR2 SVGIG (reference sequence). The CDR3 sequence is 13 residues long. CDR3 protein: CARRDRAYNEQFF. The CDR3 DNA reads TGTGCACGGAGGGACAGGGCCTACAATGAGCAGTTCTTC.